This T cell receptor (beta chain) was identified during a study of blood T cell repertoires in COVID-19. CDR1 KGHSY and CDR2 FQNENV come from the germline V gene. The V segment lost 2 bases and the J segment 2 bases; nucleotides outside the gene matches: 9. This CDR3 has 17 amino acids. The method was immunoSEQ multiplex PCR; TCRdb's version includes in-frame clones alone and lacks a portion of them. The repertoire has approximately 290,000 clones, around 89% of them found once; the top ten carry 0.7% to 0.9%. Sequenced sample: peripheral blood. The source of this sequence is a man aged 30 to 39 with acute or convalescent COVID-19. This rearrangement joins TRBV16 to TRBJ2-1, with TRBD1 matching over 7 bases. CDR3 region: CASSQLAVRGTYNEQFF. For the CDR3, the DNA is TGTGCCAGCAGCCAACTCGCGGTCAGGGGGACCTACAATGAGCAGTTCTTC.